One sample yielded the 24 T cell receptor beta chains listed below, sequenced in a study of sequential checkpoint blockade in melanoma. Stated treatment: randomized to nivolumab then ipilimumab (arm A) or the reverse (arm B). Repertoires were generated with immunoSEQ multiplex PCR, while TCRdb's copy carries only in-frame clones and drops some. Of 10,000 to 15,000 clones in the sample, about 21% were seen once. The starting material was tumor tissue (inferred from file names), obtained from a patient given nivolumab and ipilimumab in sequence. The receptors stem from a human donor with melanoma.

This clone qualifies as medium-sized. The rearrangement links TRBV19 to TRBJ1-5; 7 positions agree with TRBD1. The length of the CDR3 is 14 residues. V shed 5 bases, J shed 7 bases, and the junction held 8 bases outside the gene matches. CDR1 and CDR2 from the germline V gene are LNHDA and SQIVND (reference sequence). CDR3 in DNA: TGTGCCAGTAGTGCGACAGGGCTTGGGCAGCCCCAGCATTTT. This sequence encodes CASSATGLGQPQHF.

The rearrangement joins TRBV11-3 to TRBJ2-1; D perhaps matches TRBD2 (5 bases). The CDR3 consists of 16 residues. Trimming stripped 1 base from V and 4 bases from J, with 14 bases between. Per the germline V gene, CDR1 is SGHNT and CDR2 is YENEEA. CDR3 DNA: TGTGCCAGCAGCTTAGGCCCAAAAGCGGAGTACAATGAGCAGTTCTTC. It encodes CASSLGPKAEYNEQFF. Together with reference TRBV11-3 and TRBJ2-1, the CDR3 gives the full variable domain: EAGVVQSPRYKIIEKKQPVAFWCNPISGHNTLYWYLQNLGQGPELLIRYENEEAVDDSQLPKDRFSAERLKGVDSTLKIQPAELGDSAVYLCASSLGPKAEYNEQFFGPGTRLTVL.

This clone came up a few times. V usage is TRBV6-8 and J usage is TRBJ2-3; TRBD2 might be the D (6 bases). V was clipped by 5 bases and J by 0 bases, with 15 bases between them. The germline CDR1 and CDR2 sequences are MNHGY and SAAAGT. The CDR3 has 16 residues. In DNA form, the CDR3 reads TGTGCCAGCAGTCAGCCCGGGACTTATAGCACAGATACGCAGTATTTT. Translation gives CASSQPGTYSTDTQYF.

The chain employs TRBV6-8 and TRBJ2-2; 8 bases match TRBD1. The CDR3 extends over 15 amino acids. V trimming: 5 bases; J trimming: 0 bases; junction bases outside the gene matches: 2. Germline V gene data show CDR1 as MNHGY and CDR2 as SAAAGT. The CDR3 reads CASSADRANTGELFF. CDR3 bases: TGTGCCAGCAGTGCGGACAGGGCGAACACCGGGGAGCTGTTTTTT.

The table lists this clone with many counts. This sequence joins TRBV6-8 and TRBJ1-2; 9 nucleotides match TRBD1. CDR1 and CDR2 from the germline V gene are MNHGY and SAAAGT. The CDR3 runs to 15 residues. V trimming: 6 bases; J trimming: 2 bases; junction bases outside the gene matches: 7. The CDR3 DNA reads as TGTGCCAGCAGGGATCCAGGGACAGGGAACTATGGCTACACCTTC. It translates to CASRDPGTGNYGYTF.

The rearrangement uses TRBV7-1 and TRBJ2-1; D not certain. TRBV7-1 is flagged as an ORF with uncertain function. CDR3 length: 13 residues. V was trimmed by 4 bases and J by 2 bases, leaving 6 bases between them. The CDR3 DNA reads as TGTGCCAGCAGCTATTACCCCTACAATGAGCAGTTCTTC. Protein: CASSYYPYNEQFF.

This clone came up many times. This rearrangement joins TRBV5-3 to TRBJ2-2, with D uncertain. TRBV5-3 is classed as an ORF, of uncertain function. V was clipped by 0 bases and J by 2 bases, with 8 bases between them. The CDR3 contains 15 residues. Written as DNA, the CDR3 is TGTGCCAGAAGCTTGGTTAAGAAAAACACCGGGGAGCTGTTTTTT. The encoded protein is CARSLVKKNTGELFF.

At least ten counts were recorded for this clone. The chain combines TRBV9 with TRBJ1-5, with TRBD1 as a possible D gene (5 bases). V lost 5 bases and J 3 bases, leaving 15 bases between the germline ends. This CDR3 has 15 residues. Germline V gene lookup returns CDR1 SGDLS and CDR2 YYNGEE. The CDR3 sequence is CASSDPRGSNQPQHF. The CDR3 DNA reads as TGTGCCAGCAGTGACCCGAGGGGCTCCAATCAGCCCCAGCATTTT. The full variable domain, completed using reference TRBV9 and TRBJ1-5, is DSGVTQTPKHLITATGQRVTLRCSPRSGDLSVYWYQQSLDQGLQFLIQYYNGEERAKGNILERFSAQQFPDLHSELNLSSLELGDSALYFCASSDPRGSNQPQHFGDGTRLSIL.

In its sample, this clone was seen a few times. V and J are TRBV6-8 and TRBJ1-3; D remains ambiguous. The germline V and J ends were trimmed by 10 bases and 2 bases, with 18 bases remaining between them. The CDR3 contains 15 residues. Germline V lookup: CDR1 MNHGY, CDR2 SAAAGT. The CDR3 here is CAISQAATAGNTIYF. Written as DNA, the CDR3 is TGTGCCATCAGCCAGGCGGCGACGGCTGGAAACACCATATATTTT.

The V call is TRBV19, the J call TRBJ1-4, with TRBD1 as a possible D gene (5 bases). V lost 6 bases, J lost 10 bases, and 12 bases lay in between. This CDR3 has 12 amino acids. Germline CDR1 reads LNHDA; CDR2 reads SQIVND (reference sequence). The CDR3 is CASRSDISKLFF. CDR3 DNA: TGTGCCAGTAGATCGGACATCTCAAAACTGTTTTTT. The entire variable domain, with the rest obtained from reference TRBV19 and TRBJ1-4, is as follows: DGGITQSPKYLFRKEGQNVTLSCEQNLNHDAMYWYRQDPGQGLRLIYYSQIVNDFQKGDIAEGYSVSREKKESFPLTVTSAQKNPTAFYLCASRSDISKLFFGSGTQLSVL.

This clone was seen a few times. The chain recombines TRBV11-3 with TRBJ2-3; 12 positions match TRBD2. The junction had 12 bases not matched to a gene; V was cut back by 5 bases and J by 0 bases. CDR1 SGHNT and CDR2 YENEEA come from the germline V gene. The CDR3 runs 19 residues. The CDR3 DNA reads TGTGCCAGCAGCCAACCGGGACTAGCGGGCCCAACTAGCACAGATACGCAGTATTTT. This encodes CASSQPGLAGPTSTDTQYF.

The chain is built from TRBV12-1 and TRBJ1-5; the D call in the table, TRBD1, was not verified against the DNA. TRBV12-1 counts as a pseudogene. The CDR3 sequence is 16 residues long. DNA for the CDR3: TGTGCCAGGGGGGGACAGGGGGCCTCGGGCAATCAGCCCCAGCATTTT. This translates into CARGGQGASGNQPQHF.

The rearrangement uses TRBV12-5 and TRBJ1-6; D possibly corresponds to TRBD1 (5 bases). This CDR3 is built from 15 residues. Germline CDR1 LGHNT, CDR2 FRNRAP. CDR3 in amino acids: CASTRGSSYNSPLHF. CDR3 in DNA: TGTGCCAGCACCCGGGGGAGCTCCTATAATTCACCCCTCCACTTT.

This chain links TRBV28 with TRBJ1-4, with D perhaps TRBD1 (6 bases). The CDR3 consists of 15 residues. V was clipped by 3 bases and J by 6 bases, with 14 bases between them. Germline CDR1 reads MDHEN; CDR2 reads SYDVKM. CDR3 amino acids: CASSFYRTAYEKLFF. CDR3 nucleotide sequence: TGTGCCAGCAGTTTTTACCGGACAGCATATGAAAAACTGTTTTTT.

This clone was counted only a few times. V gene TRBV6-8 combines with J gene TRBJ1-6; weak D call: TRBD1 (5 bases). The CDR3 runs 14 residues. Trimming took off 6 bases at V and 8 bases at J, with 14 bases between the two ends. From germline, CDR1 is MNHGY and CDR2 SAAAGT. Written as DNA, the CDR3 is TGTGCCAGCAGCCGCGTTAGGGGCCATTCACCCCTCCACTTT. Its translation: CASSRVRGHSPLHF.

The chain links TRBV6-8 to TRBJ1-6; TRBD1 matches at 10 bases. V trimming: 6 bases; J trimming: 7 bases; junction bases outside the gene matches: 9. Germline V lookup: CDR1 MNHGY, CDR2 SAAAGT. This CDR3 is 16 amino acids long. The CDR3 loop reads CASRRRRQGANSPLHF. The CDR3 DNA reads as TGTGCCAGCAGAAGACGCCGACAGGGGGCGAATTCACCCCTCCACTTT.

The chain recombines TRBV6-8 with TRBJ2-2; 10 positions match TRBD1. This CDR3 has 16 amino acids. Germline CDR1 and CDR2: MNHGY and SAAAGT. Trimming removed 8 bases from V and 0 bases from J; junction bases left unmatched: 6. CDR3 residues: CASGPTGGANTGELFF. For the CDR3, the DNA is TGTGCCAGCGGCCCGACAGGGGGCGCGAACACCGGGGAGCTGTTTTTT.

This clone was counted between two and nine times. The rearrangement uses TRBV28 and TRBJ1-2; TRBD1 is a possible D gene (6 bases). The V and J ends lost 8 bases and 5 bases respectively, with 15 bases between them. The CDR3 loop spans 13 amino acids. Looked up from germline, CDR1 is MDHEN and CDR2 is SYDVKM. The CDR3 region has the DNA TGTGCCAGCTCCTACGGGACACAGTATGGCTACACCTTC. This translates into CASSYGTQYGYTF.

This chain connects TRBV15 to TRBJ1-2, with D perhaps TRBD1 (6 bases). The CDR3 is made up of 15 amino acids. Trimming left V 3 bases short and J 4 bases short, with 15 bases between. The germline V gene has CDR1 LNHNV and CDR2 YYDKDF (reference sequence). The DNA for the CDR3 is TGTGCCACCAGCAGGGGCGGGGGCTCGGTCTATGGCTACACCTTC. Translation: CATSRGGGSVYGYTF.

The rearrangement links TRBV18 to TRBJ2-3, with no clear D. The ends were cut back, 3 bases at V and 2 bases at J, with 9 bases in the middle. CDR1 is KGHSH, CDR2 LQKENI, per germline. The CDR3 spans 14 residues. The DNA for the CDR3 is TGTGCCAGCTCACCCTCAAGAGCCACAGATACGCAGTATTTT. Its translation is CASSPSRATDTQYF.

The J gene is TRBJ1-1, the V gene TRBV5-1, with D possibly being TRBD1 (6 bases). This CDR3 comprises 14 residues. Germline CDR1 and CDR2: SGHRS and YFSETQ. The V gene lost 4 bases and the J gene lost 5 bases, with 15 bases spanning the gap. The CDR3 coding sequence is TGCGCCAGCAGCCACACAGGGTTAGGGACTGAAGCTTTCTTT. Residues: CASSHTGLGTEAFF.

As DNA, the CDR3 is TGCAGCGTTGAAGGGGTAACCGGGGAGCTGTTTTTT. This translates into CSVEGVTGELFF. The chain joins TRBV29-1 to TRBJ2-2; no clear D gene. Trimming left V 1 base short and J 5 bases short, with 5 bases between. Germline V gene lookup returns CDR1 SQVTM and CDR2 ANQGSEA. The CDR3 is 12 amino acids.

By sample share, this clone is medium-sized. The chain uses TRBV19 and TRBJ1-4, with D possibly matching TRBD1 (5 bases). Per the germline V gene, CDR1 is LNHDA and CDR2 is SQIVND (reference sequence). V was shortened by 6 bases and J by 4 bases, with 12 bases between the two germline ends. The CDR3 is 14 amino acids. The CDR3 reads CASRDRYLNEKLFF. The CDR3 coding sequence is TGTGCCAGTAGAGACAGATACCTTAATGAAAAACTGTTTTTT.

V usage is TRBV28 and J usage is TRBJ1-6; 7 nucleotides line up with TRBD1. CDR1 is MDHEN, CDR2 SYDVKM, per germline. The CDR3 has 15 residues. The junction had 10 bases not matched to a gene; V was cut back by 5 bases and J by 9 bases. Here the CDR3 reads CASSIQTGSSSPLHF. The CDR3 nucleotides are TGTGCCAGCAGTATCCAGACAGGGAGCAGTTCACCCCTCCACTTT.